The next 17 T cell receptor beta chains were all read from a single sample in a study of blood T cell repertoires in COVID-19. Measured with immunoSEQ multiplex PCR; TCRdb has only the in-frame clones, and not every one. The data contain more than 150,000 clones, 80% of them singletons. The sample consisted of PBMCs or T cells enriched from blood (not recorded which). The receptors stem from a man between 60 and 75 years old who had been exposed to COVID-19.

The rearrangement joins TRBV2 to TRBJ1-5; TRBD1 aligns across 7 bases. The V gene end was trimmed by 5 bases and the J gene end by 0 bases; junction bases not matched to a gene: 4. Germline CDR1 SNHLY, CDR2 FYNNEI. This CDR3 contains 15 residues. The CDR3 region has the DNA TGTGCCAGCAGTCCCGGACAGGATAGCAATCAGCCCCAGCATTTT. Protein sequence: CASSPGQDSNQPQHF.

This clone has just one count. This chain connects TRBV9 to TRBJ1-1; 8 bases are shared with TRBD1. Germline CDR1 is SGDLS and CDR2 is YYNGEE. CDR3 size: 18 residues. J gave up 4 bases and V 4 bases, and 18 bases lay outside the gene matches. The CDR3 loop reads CASSSSGTGLKRATEAFF. The CDR3 DNA follows: TGTGCCAGCAGCTCATCCGGGACAGGCCTGAAGAGGGCCACTGAAGCTTTCTTT.

CDR3 sequence: CASSLGLAGVYEQYF. The CDR3 nucleotides read TGTGCCAGCAGCTTAGGACTAGCGGGAGTCTACGAGCAGTACTTC. The V and J genes are TRBV11-2 and TRBJ2-7; 12 nucleotides match TRBD2. CDR1 SGHAT and CDR2 FQNNGV come from the germline V gene. V lost 1 base to trimming and J lost 3 bases; unmatched junction nucleotides: 1. The CDR3 totals 15 residues.

The chain has TRBV30 and TRBJ1-1, with D possibly TRBD1 on 6 matching bases. CDR1 and CDR2 from the germline V gene are GTSNPN and SVGIG (reference sequence). Trimming pared 0 bases from V and 2 bases from J, leaving 10 bases between. CDR3 length equals 14 residues. The CDR3 reads CAWSVGRGNTEAFF. The CDR3, as DNA: TGTGCCTGGAGTGTGGGCAGGGGAAACACTGAAGCTTTCTTT.

This clone was seen only once. The CDR3 here is CASSFLSSGLETQYF. The CDR3 DNA reads TGTGCCAGCAGTTTTCTGTCTAGCGGGCTCGAGACCCAGTACTTC. The chain employs TRBV27 and TRBJ2-5; 8 positions match TRBD2. Germline CDR1 reads MNHEY; CDR2 reads SMNVEV (reference sequence). Germline trimming cut 3 bases from V and 5 bases from J; bases unmatched to any gene: 8. The CDR3 extends over 15 amino acids.

The J gene is TRBJ1-1, the V gene TRBV11-2; D gene uncertain. Germline V gene sequence: CDR1 SGHAT, CDR2 FQNNGV. V was clipped by 1 base and J by 3 bases, with 6 bases between them. The CDR3 is 13 amino acids. This CDR3 is CASSLASHTEAFF. The CDR3 region has the DNA TGTGCCAGCAGCTTAGCGTCCCACACTGAAGCTTTCTTT.

This chain connects TRBV6-2 or TRBV6-3 to TRBJ2-7; D remains unclear. The CDR3 sequence is 13 residues long. Germline CDR1 reads MNHEY; CDR2 reads SVGEGT. Trimming stripped 4 bases from V and 2 bases from J, with 9 bases between. The DNA for the CDR3 is TGTGCCAGCAGTTTTAGGAGAGCCTACGAGCAGTACTTC. Translation: CASSFRRAYEQYF.

This clone has a handful of counts. The chain recombines TRBV12-5 with TRBJ1-5, with TRBD1 matching over 12 bases. Germline lookup yields CDR1 LGHNT and CDR2 FRNRAP. The CDR3 is 16 amino acids. The ends lost 6 bases at V and 6 bases at J; junction bases unmatched: 9. CDR3 bases: TGTGCTAGTGGCCACGGGACAGGGGGCTGGGGTCAGCCCCAGCATTTT. As protein: CASGHGTGGWGQPQHF. The full variable domain, with the rest looked up from reference TRBV12-5 and TRBJ1-5, is DARVTQTPRHKVTEMGQEVTMRCQPILGHNTVFWYRQTMMQGLELLAYFRNRAPLDDSGMPKDRFSAEMPDATLATLKIQPSEPRDSAVYFCASGHGTGGWGQPQHFGDGTRLSIL.

V and J are TRBV7-3 and TRBJ2-1; TRBD2 matches at 10 bases. The J segment lost 8 bases and the V segment lost 1 base, leaving 8 bases of the junction unmatched. CDR1 and CDR2 from the germline V gene are SGHTA and FQGTGA. The CDR3 length is 16 residues. The CDR3 region has the DNA TGTGCCAGCAGCTTAATGCCTAGCGGGAGACAAGATGAGCAGTTCTTC. Translated, it gives CASSLMPSGRQDEQFF.

V is TRBV6-5 and J is TRBJ1-5; D is perhaps TRBD1 (6 bases). Trimming cost V 6 bases and J 0 bases, with 12 bases left between them. The length of the CDR3 is 15 residues. CDR1 is MNHEY and CDR2 is SVGAGI in the germline V gene. CDR3 sequence: CASSATGNSNQPQHF. For the CDR3, the DNA is TGTGCCAGCAGCGCGACAGGAAATAGCAATCAGCCCCAGCATTTT.

The rearrangement links TRBV6-6 to TRBJ1-5; TRBD1 might be the D (5 bases). Germline loops: CDR1 MNHNY, CDR2 SVGAGI (reference sequence). The CDR3 has 21 residues. Trimming pared 6 bases from V and 4 bases from J, leaving 34 bases between. DNA of the CDR3: TGTGCCAGCAGCCACCCCCGTAGGGGCGTGACGTTCGACTTGGAGAATCAGCCCCAGCATTTT. Translating gives CASSHPRRGVTFDLENQPQHF.

This clone was picked up a small number of times. The rearrangement links TRBV2 to TRBJ1-2; no firm D call. The V gene's germline CDR1 is SNHLY and CDR2 FYNNEI. CDR3 length equals 12 residues. Trimming shortened V by 4 bases and J by 4 bases, and 7 bases separated the two germline ends. Here the CDR3 DNA reads TGTGCCAGCAGTGTACAGAGCTATGGCTACACCTTC. Its translation is CASSVQSYGYTF.

This clone turned up a few times. Other nucleotide sequences in the sample specify the same CDR3. CDR3 bases: TGTGCCAGCAGCTTGGCCCTATTAAATGAGCAGTTCTTC. This encodes CASSLALLNEQFF. V is TRBV5-4 and J is TRBJ2-1; D not certain. The CDR3 loop spans 13 amino acids. Trimming cost V 0 bases and J 7 bases, with 8 bases left between them. CDR1 SGHNT and CDR2 YYREEE come from the germline V gene (reference sequence).

The J gene is TRBJ2-7, the V gene TRBV7-2; 14 bases agree with TRBD2. Trimming removed 3 bases from V and 5 bases from J; junction bases left unmatched: 12. Germline assignment: CDR1 SGHTA and CDR2 FQGNSA. This CDR3 comprises 18 residues. CDR3 in DNA: TGTGCCAGCAGCTTTTTAGGGACTAGCGGGAGAAGGGGGAACGAGCAGTACTTC. Encoded protein: CASSFLGTSGRRGNEQYF.

The chain recombines TRBV28 with TRBJ1-1; D is uncertain. Germline values: CDR1 MDHEN, CDR2 SYDVKM. V shed 8 bases and J shed 2 bases, with 9 bases lying between them. The CDR3 has 12 residues. The CDR3: CASAPGNTEAFF. The CDR3 DNA follows: TGTGCCAGCGCCCCAGGAAACACTGAAGCTTTCTTT. The full variable domain, its missing parts supplied by reference TRBV28 and TRBJ1-1, is DVKVTQSSRYLVKRTGEKVFLECVQDMDHENMFWYRQDPGLGLRLIYFSYDVKMKEKGDIPEGYSVSREKKERFSLILESASTNQTSMYLCASAPGNTEAFFGQGTRLTVV.

There are a few counts of this clone. This chain connects TRBV27 to TRBJ1-5; 10 positions agree with TRBD1. V was clipped by 5 bases and J by 4 bases; unmatched bases: 5. Germline V gene lookup returns CDR1 MNHEY and CDR2 SMNVEV (reference sequence). The CDR3 has 15 amino acids. The CDR3 region is CASSQRQGANQPQHF. CDR3 coding DNA: TGTGCCAGCAGTCAGAGACAGGGGGCGAATCAGCCCCAGCATTTT.

The rearrangement joins TRBV3-1 (or the pseudogene TRBV3-2) to TRBJ2-1; a possible D gene is TRBD2 (6 bases). Germline CDR1 LGHDT, CDR2 YNNKEL (reference sequence). The CDR3 sequence is 17 residues long. Deletions cut 7 bases from V and 1 base from J, with 20 bases between. The CDR3 is CASTRVGGTPSYNEQFF. The CDR3 nucleotides read TGTGCCAGCACCCGGGTTGGCGGGACCCCGTCCTACAATGAGCAGTTCTTC.